This T cell receptor (beta chain) was profiled in a study of blood T cell repertoires in COVID-19. About the research overall: Specimens from acute and convalescent COVID-19 originated in the United States, Italy and Spain. PBMCs, B-cell-depleted T cells, or T cells were the source of the cDNA or gDNA that made up the material.

Authors' methods: Scientists estimated how many nucleated cells there were by amplifying reference gene primers. TCRdb's table, derived via immunoSEQ multiplex PCR, lists solely in-frame clones and lacks some. V and J calls and clone size are those listed in that table; D and trimming were worked out from the DNA. The profile shows 180,000 or so clones, 87% of them singletons. Trimming removed 3 bases at V and 3 bases at J, with 8 bases between. The CDR3 has 13 residues. The germline CDR1 and CDR2 sequences are MNHEY and SVGAGI. The source is a man younger than 35 with active or convalescent COVID-19. Source material: peripheral blood. V is TRBV6-5 and J is TRBJ1-1; TRBD1 is a possible D gene (6 bases). The CDR3, as DNA: TGTGCCAGCAGTTATCGGACAGACACTGAAGCTTTCTTT. Its translation: CASSYRTDTEAFF.